A single sample is the source of the 16 T cell receptor beta chains below, sequenced in a study of blood T cells in healthy people across ages (dated by TCRdb to between 2015 and 2017). Preparation of the library involved 5' RACE. TCRdb lists the instrument as Illumina HiSeq 2500. A second PCR of about 6 to 11 cycles was run with a J-beta primer mix and a sample-barcoded 5' primer. TCRdb passed the public sequencing reads through fastp at Q25 and MiXCR, retaining productive beta sequences. Every entry covers one CDR3 protein and lists the most common genes and DNA from its rows. The sample table holds around 780,000 distinct CDR3 sequences, of which 56% were seen once. The ten largest account for roughly 25% of the sample. The specimen was blood. The receptor set was obtained from a middle-aged man in good health.

The rearrangement links TRBV7-2 to TRBJ2-3; no firm D call. The V gene lost 8 bases and the J gene lost 5 bases, with 14 bases spanning the gap. CDR3 size: 13 residues. Germline V gene lookup returns CDR1 SGHTA and CDR2 FQGNSA. CDR3 loop: CASVSTPRDTQYF. Written as DNA, the CDR3 is TGTGCCAGCGTATCGACCCCCAGAGATACGCAGTATTTT.

The chain employs TRBV12-3 or TRBV12-4 and TRBJ1-5, with a weak D call TRBD1 (6 bases). Trimming took 1 base from V and 3 from J, leaving 13 bases between them. There are 16 residues in the CDR3. CDR3 bases: TGTGCCAGCAGTTTAGTCCCCCGGACAGACAATCAGCCCCAGCATTTT. Its translation is CASSLVPRTDNQPQHF.

This clonotype showed up just a few times. This chain links TRBV7-9 with TRBJ2-1, with TRBD2 matching over 9 bases. This CDR3 contains 15 residues. Germline lookup yields CDR1 SEHNR and CDR2 FQNEAQ (reference sequence). With 4 bases clipped from V and 6 bases from J, the junction kept 7 bases outside the gene matches. CDR3 in amino acids: CASSSPSGAGNEQFF. The CDR3 DNA follows: TGTGCCAGCAGCTCCCCTAGCGGGGCAGGCAATGAGCAGTTCTTC.

This clonotype has only a few counts. V is TRBV6-2 or TRBV6-3 and J is TRBJ1-2; no clear D. Germline loops: CDR1 MNHEY, CDR2 SVGEGT. Trimming removed 3 bases at V and 3 bases at J, with 11 bases between. This CDR3 contains 14 residues. CDR3 nucleotide sequence: TGTGCCAGCAGTTATTCTGGGAAGGACTATGGCTACACCTTC. It codes for CASSYSGKDYGYTF.

This chain connects TRBV6-6 to TRBJ2-5; 11 nucleotides match TRBD1. V trimming: 5 bases; J trimming: 3 bases; junction bases outside the gene matches: 2. Germline loops: CDR1 MNHNY, CDR2 SVGAGI (reference sequence). The CDR3 is 14 residues long. CDR3 amino acids: CASSGQGAKETQYF. Here the CDR3 DNA reads TGTGCCAGCAGTGGACAGGGGGCAAAAGAGACCCAGTACTTC.

The sample holds one count of this clonotype. The V and J genes are TRBV5-6 and TRBJ1-2, with D possibly TRBD1 on 6 matching bases. V dropped 2 bases and J dropped 8 bases, with 13 bases sitting between them. The CDR3 has 13 amino acids. The germline V gene encodes CDR1 SGHDT and CDR2 YYEEEE. The CDR3, as DNA: TGTGCCAGCAGCTTAACAGGGCGTGGGGGCTACACCTTC. This sequence encodes CASSLTGRGGYTF.

A few counts support this clonotype. The chain links TRBV24-1 to TRBJ2-7, with D maybe TRBD1 (5 bases). Germline V lookup: CDR1 KGHDR, CDR2 SFDVKD. The CDR3 spans 15 residues. V was shortened by 2 bases and J by 1 base, with 11 bases between the two germline ends. In nucleotides, the CDR3 is TGTGCCACCAGTGATTATATCCAGGGTTCCTACGAGCAGTACTTC. Its protein product is CATSDYIQGSYEQYF.

CDR3 DNA sequence: TGCAGCGTTGAAGGGGGCGGCATGCTAGCCAAAAACATTCAGTACTTC. This sequence encodes CSVEGGGMLAKNIQYF. V usage is TRBV29-1 and J usage is TRBJ2-4, with D perhaps TRBD1 (5 bases). From germline, CDR1 is SQVTM and CDR2 ANQGSEA. CDR3 length equals 16 residues. The V and J ends lost 1 base and 0 bases respectively, with 13 bases between them.

The chain uses TRBV7-2 and TRBJ2-7; D perhaps matches TRBD1 (6 bases). CDR3 length equals 15 residues. Germline CDR1 SGHTA, CDR2 FQGNSA. Trimming cost V 3 bases and J 2 bases, with 14 bases left between them. The CDR3 loop is CASSFPDRNAYEQYF. CDR3 bases: TGTGCCAGCAGCTTCCCCGACAGGAACGCCTACGAGCAGTACTTC.

In this sample, this clonotype turned up a few times. The rearrangement uses TRBV3-1 and TRBJ2-7; 8 nucleotides match TRBD2. CDR3 length: 13 residues. V trimming: 2 bases; J trimming: 6 bases; junction bases outside the gene matches: 3. Germline CDR1 and CDR2: LGHDT and YNNKEL (reference sequence). The CDR3 DNA reads TGTGCCAGCAGCCAATGGACTAGCCGCGAGCAGTACTTC. This codes for CASSQWTSREQYF.

The J gene is TRBJ2-5, the V gene TRBV7-6; 9 bases are a match to TRBD2. CDR3 size: 17 residues. The J segment lost 3 bases and the V segment lost 0 bases, leaving 8 bases of the junction unmatched. CDR1 and CDR2 from the germline V gene are SGHVS and FNYEAQ. The DNA of the CDR3 is TGTGCCAGCAGCTTAGCAACCCTAGCGGGGCATAAAGAGACCCAGTACTTC. This encodes CASSLATLAGHKETQYF. Full variable domain (outside the CDR3, taken from reference TRBV7-6 and TRBJ2-5): GAGVSQSPRYKVTKRGQDVALRCDPISGHVSLYWYRQALGQGPEFLTYFNYEAQQDKSGLPNDRFSAERPEGSISTLTIQRTEQRDSAMYRCASSLATLAGHKETQYFGPGTRLLVL.

The rearrangement joins TRBV6-1 to TRBJ2-7; weak D call: TRBD2 (6 bases). The CDR3 loop spans 12 amino acids. Germline CDR1 reads MNHNS; CDR2 reads SASEGT. Between the trimmed V and J ends, which lost 11 bases and 0 bases, there was a span of 11 bases. In DNA form, the CDR3 reads TGTGCCGCCTTAGCGGCCTCCTACGAGCAGTACTTC. This sequence encodes CAALAASYEQYF.

This chain joins TRBV5-5 and TRBJ1-4; TRBD1 matches 10 bases. The J segment lost 6 bases and the V segment lost 7 bases, leaving 0 bases of the junction unmatched. Germline CDR1 SGHKS, CDR2 YYEKEE (reference sequence). This CDR3 is built from 12 residues. The CDR3 region has the DNA TGTGCCAGCGGGACAGGGGATGAAAAACTGTTTTTT. Protein sequence: CASGTGDEKLFF. Together with reference TRBV5-5 and TRBJ1-4, the CDR3 gives the full variable domain: DAGVTQSPTHLIKTRGQQVTLRCSPISGHKSVSWYQQVLGQGPQFIFQYYEKEERGRGNFPDRFSARQFPNYSSELNVNALLLGDSALYLCASGTGDEKLFFGSGTQLSVL.

This clonotype came up a few times. The chain carries TRBV4-1 and TRBJ1-2, with 10 bases aligning to TRBD1. The CDR3 runs 15 residues. V trimming: 3 bases; J trimming: 6 bases; junction bases outside the gene matches: 7. Germline-derived CDR1 and CDR2 are MGHRA and YSYEKL. For the CDR3, the DNA is TGCGCCAGCAGCCAGTTCCCCGGGACAGGGGATGGCTACACCTTC. Its translation is CASSQFPGTGDGYTF.

The chain joins TRBV7-2 to TRBJ2-3; TRBD2 is a possible D gene (6 bases). The germline CDR1 and CDR2 sequences are SGHTA and FQGNSA. CDR3 length: 13 amino acids. V gave up 5 bases and J gave up 8 bases, with 14 bases separating them. The DNA for the CDR3 is TGTGCCAGCAGCGTAACCCACGGGGGTACGCAGTATTTT. Translated, it gives CASSVTHGGTQYF.

The chain is built from TRBV12-3 or TRBV12-4 and TRBJ2-6; TRBD1 might be the D (5 bases). Trimming took 3 bases from V and 0 from J, leaving 18 bases between them. The length of the CDR3 is 19 residues. CDR3 loop: CASSFPLQVSGSGANVLTF. The CDR3 region has the DNA TGTGCCAGCAGTTTCCCCTTACAGGTCTCAGGCTCTGGGGCCAACGTCCTGACTTTC.